This TCR beta chain was retrieved from a study of shared clonotypes between healthy human individuals. As for the study in general: Each donor contributed plates that comprised three CD4 naive, three CD4 memory, two CD8 naive and one CD8 memory.

Clones were read by immunoSEQ multiplex PCR, and TCRdb kept only the in-frame ones, dropping some. The sample carries about 710,000 clones, around 70% recorded once. The germline V gene has CDR1 SNHLY and CDR2 FYNNEI. The CDR3 totals 15 residues. V gave up 7 bases and J gave up 10 bases; unmatched junction bases: 10. The sample taken for sequencing was memory CD4+ T cells sorted from blood. Subset noted: CD45RA-negative fraction. The receptor was derived from a woman aged 25 to 39 in good health. The V call is TRBV2, the J call TRBJ2-2, with 12 bases that match TRBD2. CDR3: CASTRLAGVPEELFF. Here the CDR3 DNA reads TGTGCCAGCACCCGACTAGCGGGAGTACCGGAGGAGCTGTTTTTT.